The 16 T cell receptor beta chains given below trace back to one sample, sequenced in a study of tumor-infiltrating lymphocytes in primary liver carcinoma. Using a constant-region primer together with ProtoScript II reverse transcriptase, TCR beta cDNA was made from around 500 ng of total RNA. Three nested multiplex PCR rounds, a slightly modified ARM-PCR, produced the libraries for TCR beta. TRBV1-TRBV30 forward primers and a C-beta reverse primer were used in the first two PCR rounds, which each ran for approximately 10 cycles. MiXCR was run by TCRdb on the multiplex PCR reads, yielding one entry per CDR3 protein. Of tens of thousands of distinct CDR3 sequences detected, roughly 70% appear once; the ten largest clones hold approximately 50%. Co-extraction of both nucleic acids (RNA and DNA) used roughly 20-33 mg of unsorted bulk tissue. Sequencing used liver tumor tissue from sampling region 2. Stated subset: tumor region T2, inferior pole. Every receptor here comes from a man between 35 and 55 years old with primary liver carcinoma and hepatitis B virus infection.

As to this clonotype: A read error may be the cause here, since a much bigger clone is one base away. J is TRBJ1-1 and V is TRBV30; D possibly corresponds to TRBD1 (6 bases). Germline CDR1 GTSNPN, CDR2 SVGIG (reference sequence). This CDR3 comprises 15 residues. The CDR3 sequence is CARRGAGASKTEAFF. DNA for the CDR3: TGTGCCCGGAGGGGGGCGGGGGCCTCGAAGACTGAAGCTTTCTTT.

This clonotype was recorded many times. In DNA, the CDR3 is TGCAGCGTTGTAGGGTTAGCCTTTGGGGATACGCAGTATTTT. Encoded protein: CSVVGLAFGDTQYF. The V call is TRBV29-1, the J call TRBJ2-3; no clear D gene. Germline V gives CDR1 SQVTM, CDR2 ANQGSEA. Trimming pared 4 bases from V and 6 bases from J, leaving 17 bases between. CDR3 length: 14 amino acids.

The CDR3 DNA reads as TGTGCCAGCAGCCTTCTGTTCCGGGACGAGCAGTACTTC. It translates to CASSLLFRDEQYF. This chain joins TRBV5-5 and TRBJ2-7; D is unresolved. V lost 4 bases, J lost 5 bases, and 13 bases lay in between. Per germline, CDR1 SGHKS and CDR2 YYEKEE (reference sequence). This CDR3 spans 13 amino acids.

This clonotype was detected ten times or more. The rearrangement joins TRBV29-1 to TRBJ2-5; D is possibly TRBD1 (6 bases). Trimming shortened V by 4 bases and J by 2 bases, and 8 bases separated the two germline ends. The germline V gene encodes CDR1 SQVTM and CDR2 ANQGSEA. The CDR3 runs to 12 residues. CDR3: CSVAGQQETQYF. DNA of the CDR3: TGCAGCGTTGCTGGACAGCAAGAGACCCAGTACTTC.

The chain is built from TRBV6-2 or TRBV6-3 and TRBJ2-1, with D possibly matching TRBD1 (8 bases). There are 16 residues in the CDR3. Germline CDR1 is MNHEY and CDR2 is SVGEGT. The CDR3, as DNA: TGTGTCAGTAGACGAGGACAGGGAGGGATATACAATGAGCAGTTCTTC. Translation gives CVSRRGQGGIYNEQFF.

V gene TRBV10-3 combines with J gene TRBJ2-2; TRBD2 is a possible D gene (6 bases). Germline V gives CDR1 ENHRY, CDR2 SYGVKD. The CDR3 is 14 residues long. V was pared by 6 bases and J by 3 bases, with 11 bases between. CDR3 residues: CAIRKRDYTGELFF. The CDR3, as DNA: TGTGCCATCAGGAAACGGGACTACACCGGGGAGCTGTTTTTT.

The sample holds one count of this clonotype. A much larger clone differs by one base, so this may be a read error. The rearrangement uses TRBV6-2 or TRBV6-3 and TRBJ2-7; TRBD1 matches at 9 bases. CDR3 size: 14 residues. Germline loops: CDR1 MNHEY, CDR2 SVGEGT. The chain's CDR3 is CVSSLRDRVHEQYF. CDR3 nucleotide sequence: TGTGTCAGCAGCCTCCGGGACAGGGTCCACGAGCAGTACTTC.

For this clonotype: At one of its ends the junction is not consistent with the germline gene, which may arise from a read error. This chain links TRBV30 with TRBJ2-1, with TRBD2 matching over 7 bases. CDR1 and CDR2 (germline): GTSNPN, SVGIG (reference sequence). CDR3 length equals 13 residues. CDR3 DNA: TGTGCCTGGAGTCCCAGCGGGAACAACGAGCGGTTCTTC. Translation gives CAWSPSGNNERFF.

To note about this clonotype: This may come from a read error, since a much larger clone is one base off. This chain's CDR3 is CASRYVTVEAFF. In DNA, the CDR3 is TGTGCCAGCAGGTATGTGACGGTTGAAGCTTTCTTT. The V and J genes are TRBV12-3 or TRBV12-4 and TRBJ1-1; D gene unclear. The CDR3 consists of 12 residues. V lost 6 bases, J lost 7 bases, and 12 bases lay in between.

This clonotype was seen many times. This chain links TRBV5-1 with TRBJ1-1; D gene ambiguous. V was trimmed by 0 bases and J by 1 base, leaving 7 bases between them. CDR1 is SGHRS and CDR2 is YFSETQ in the germline V gene. CDR3 length equals 14 residues. The CDR3 is CASSLDTPNTEAFF. The CDR3 DNA is TGCGCCAGCAGCTTGGACACGCCGAACACTGAAGCTTTCTTT.

The table lists this clonotype with a few counts. The DNA is omitted, as the CDR3 cannot be located on it reliably, and the CDR3 follows TCRdb's listing. The rearrangement links TRBV11-2 to TRBJ1-2. The length of the CDR3 is 13 amino acids, counting both ends. Germline CDR1 and CDR2: SGHAT and FQNNGV. The CDR3 sequence: CAGSFVGIYGCTF.

A note on this clonotype: The CDR3 ends on some other residue instead of the conserved phenylalanine or tryptophan, so this is likely a read error. The chain links TRBV4-1 to TRBJ2-3, with D perhaps TRBD2 (5 bases). CDR1 and CDR2 (germline): MGHRA, YSYEKL. This CDR3 is built from 14 residues. Here the CDR3 reads CASSQAGNVDMQYL. The CDR3 nucleotides read TGCGCCAGCAGCCAGGCCGGGAATGTAGATATGCAGTATCTT.

As regards this clonotype: The junction departs from the called germline gene at one end, perhaps through a read error. V and J are TRBV12-3 or TRBV12-4 and TRBJ2-4; D is unresolved. CDR3 length: 12 residues. CDR3 nucleotide sequence: TGTGCCAGCAGTATGTCCCAAAACACTCAGTACTTC. Protein product: CASSMSQNTQYF.

Concerning this clonotype itself: One end of the junction is discordant with germline, which a read error may explain. The genes are TRBV11-2 and TRBJ2-5, with D maybe TRBD2 (5 bases). The V gene's germline CDR1 is SGHAT and CDR2 FQNNGV. This CDR3 comprises 16 residues. CDR3 protein: CVSSRTPGGGKETQYF. For the CDR3, the DNA is TGTGTCAGCAGCCGAACTCCTGGCGGAGGTAAAGAGACCCAGTACTTC.

This chain links TRBV6-6 with TRBJ1-1; a weak D match, TRBD1 (5 bases). Looked up from germline, CDR1 is MNHNY and CDR2 is SVGAGI (reference sequence). V dropped 1 base and J dropped 6 bases, with 15 bases sitting between them. The CDR3 covers 15 residues. CDR3 sequence reads: CASSYWGRTHAEAFF. CDR3 coding DNA: TGTGCCAGCAGTTACTGGGGACGGACCCACGCTGAAGCTTTCTTT.

Worth noting for this clonotype: This sequence may be a read error, since a much larger clone differs from it by one base. V is TRBV7-8 and J is TRBJ2-2, with 7 bases identical to TRBD2. The germline V gene encodes CDR1 SGHVS and CDR2 FQNEAQ. This CDR3 region has 17 residues. CDR3 region: CASSFRTRGANAGELFF. The CDR3 bases are TGTGCCAGCAGCTTCCGGACTAGAGGGGCGAACGCCGGGGAGCTGTTTTTT.